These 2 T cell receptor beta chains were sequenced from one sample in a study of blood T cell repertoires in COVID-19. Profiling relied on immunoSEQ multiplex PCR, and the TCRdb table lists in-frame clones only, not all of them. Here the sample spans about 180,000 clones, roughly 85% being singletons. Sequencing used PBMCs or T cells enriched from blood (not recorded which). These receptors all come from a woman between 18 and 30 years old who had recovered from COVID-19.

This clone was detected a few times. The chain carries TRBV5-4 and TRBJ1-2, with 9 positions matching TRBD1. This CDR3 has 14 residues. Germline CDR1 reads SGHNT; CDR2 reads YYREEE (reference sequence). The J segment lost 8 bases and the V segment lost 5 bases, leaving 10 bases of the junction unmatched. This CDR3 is CASSPGQGSIGYTF. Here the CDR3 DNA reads TGTGCCAGCAGTCCGGGACAGGGTAGTATAGGCTACACCTTC.

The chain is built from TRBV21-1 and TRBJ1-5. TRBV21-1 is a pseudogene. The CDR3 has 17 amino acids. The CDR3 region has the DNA TGTGCCAGCTTCATCGCGGGACCGTCGGCTAGCAATCAGCCCCAGCATTTT. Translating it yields CASFIAGPSASNQPQHF.